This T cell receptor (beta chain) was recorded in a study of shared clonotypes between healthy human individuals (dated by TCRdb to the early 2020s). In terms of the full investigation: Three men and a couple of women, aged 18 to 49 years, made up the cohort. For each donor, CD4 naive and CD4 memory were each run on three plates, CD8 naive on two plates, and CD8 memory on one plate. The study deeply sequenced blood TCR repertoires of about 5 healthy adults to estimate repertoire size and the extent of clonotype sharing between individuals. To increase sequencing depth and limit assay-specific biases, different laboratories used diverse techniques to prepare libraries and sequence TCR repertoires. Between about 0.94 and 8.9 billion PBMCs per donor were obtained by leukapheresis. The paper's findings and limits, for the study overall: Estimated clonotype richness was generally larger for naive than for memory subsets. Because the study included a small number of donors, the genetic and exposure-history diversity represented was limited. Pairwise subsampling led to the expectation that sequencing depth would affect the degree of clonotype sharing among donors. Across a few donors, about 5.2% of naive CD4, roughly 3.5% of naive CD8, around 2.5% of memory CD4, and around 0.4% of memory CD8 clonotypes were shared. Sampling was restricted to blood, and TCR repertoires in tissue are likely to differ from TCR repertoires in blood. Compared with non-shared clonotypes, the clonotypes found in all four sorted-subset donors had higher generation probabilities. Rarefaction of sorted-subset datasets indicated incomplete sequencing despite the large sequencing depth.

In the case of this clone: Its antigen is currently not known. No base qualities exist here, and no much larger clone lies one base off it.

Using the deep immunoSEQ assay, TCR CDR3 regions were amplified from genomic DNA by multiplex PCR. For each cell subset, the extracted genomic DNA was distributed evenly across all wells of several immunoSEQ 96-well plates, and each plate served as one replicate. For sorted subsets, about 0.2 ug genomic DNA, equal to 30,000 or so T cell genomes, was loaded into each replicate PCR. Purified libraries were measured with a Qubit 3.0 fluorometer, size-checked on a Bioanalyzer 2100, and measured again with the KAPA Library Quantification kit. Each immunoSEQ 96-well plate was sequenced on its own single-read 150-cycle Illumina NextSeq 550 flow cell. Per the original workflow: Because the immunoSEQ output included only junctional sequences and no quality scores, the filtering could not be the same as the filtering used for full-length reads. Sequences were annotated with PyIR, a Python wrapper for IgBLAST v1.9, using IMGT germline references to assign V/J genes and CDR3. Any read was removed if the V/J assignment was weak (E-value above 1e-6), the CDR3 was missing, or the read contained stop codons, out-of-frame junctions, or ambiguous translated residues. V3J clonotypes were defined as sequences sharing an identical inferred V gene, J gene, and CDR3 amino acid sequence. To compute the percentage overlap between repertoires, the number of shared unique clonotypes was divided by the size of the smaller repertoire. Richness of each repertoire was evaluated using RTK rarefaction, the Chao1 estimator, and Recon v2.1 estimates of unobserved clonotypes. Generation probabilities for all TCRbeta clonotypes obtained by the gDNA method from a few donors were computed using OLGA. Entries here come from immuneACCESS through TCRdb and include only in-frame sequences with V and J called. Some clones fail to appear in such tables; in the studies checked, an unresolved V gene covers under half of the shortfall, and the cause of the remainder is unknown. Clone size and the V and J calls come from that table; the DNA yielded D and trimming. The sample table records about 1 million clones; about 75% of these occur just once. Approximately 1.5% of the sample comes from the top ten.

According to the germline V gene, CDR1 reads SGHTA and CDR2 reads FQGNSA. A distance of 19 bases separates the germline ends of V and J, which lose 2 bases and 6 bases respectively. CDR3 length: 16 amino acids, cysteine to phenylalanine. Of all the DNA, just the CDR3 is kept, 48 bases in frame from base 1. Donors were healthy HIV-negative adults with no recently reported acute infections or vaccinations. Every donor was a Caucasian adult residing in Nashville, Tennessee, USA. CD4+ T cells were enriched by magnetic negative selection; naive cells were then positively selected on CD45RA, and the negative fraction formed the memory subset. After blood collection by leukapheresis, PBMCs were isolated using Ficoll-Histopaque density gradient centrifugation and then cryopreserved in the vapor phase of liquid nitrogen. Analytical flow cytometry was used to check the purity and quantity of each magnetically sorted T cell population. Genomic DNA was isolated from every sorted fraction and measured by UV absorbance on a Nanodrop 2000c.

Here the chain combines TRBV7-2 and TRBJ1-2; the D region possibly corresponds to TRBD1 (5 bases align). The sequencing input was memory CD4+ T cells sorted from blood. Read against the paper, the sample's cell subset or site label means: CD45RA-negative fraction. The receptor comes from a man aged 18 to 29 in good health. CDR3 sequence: CASSLKGLPPNDGYTF. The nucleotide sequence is TGTGCCAGCAGCTTAAAGGGGTTGCCTCCGAACGATGGCTACACCTTC.